Listed below are T cell receptor beta chains from one sample, sequenced in a study of T cell responses to AZD1222 COVID-19 vaccine. The method was immunoSEQ multiplex PCR; TCRdb's version includes in-frame clones alone and lacks a portion of them. Among under 100,000 clones listed, around nine tenths were seen once. The sequencing used peripheral blood, collected on day 0 of AZD1222 vaccination. These receptors originate from an adult in good health. Each CDR3 is given with its conserved first and last residue. Each record gives: D gene, J gene, V gene, clone size, CDR3 DNA, CDR3 protein. The D gene is left open where the match is weak. Size values are once, few and many counts, or a class for expanded clones, and some rows have none.

TRBD1	TRBJ1-6	TRBV6-5	-	TGTGCCAGCCGGGGACAGGGTAATTCACCCCTCCACTTT	CASRGQGNSPLHF
-	TRBJ1-5	TRBV4-3	-	TGCGCCAGCAGCCAAGAACGGGGTAACCCCAAAGATAGCAATCAGCCCCAGCATTTT	CASSQERGNPKDSNQPQHF
TRBD1	TRBJ1-1	TRBV27	-	TGTGCCAGCAGGAGGACAGGGATGAACACTGAAGCTTTCTTT	CASRRTGMNTEAFF
-	TRBJ1-4	TRBV27	-	TGTGCCAGCAGTTTCACCGGGGGAAATGAAAAACTGTTTTTT	CASSFTGGNEKLFF
-	TRBJ1-5	TRBV2	-	TGTGCCAGTAAGGGCGACACGGGCAATCAGCCCCAGCATTTT	CASKGDTGNQPQHF
-	TRBJ1-6	TRBV9	once	TGTGCCAGCGGGTCAGGTGGGAATTCACCCCTCCACTTT	CASGSGGNSPLHF
-	TRBJ2-2	TRBV6-1	-	TGTGCCAGCAGTGAGGTCGGGGGAAGAACCGGGGAGCTGTTTTTT	CASSEVGGRTGELFF
-	TRBJ1-1	TRBV10-3	-	TGTGCCATCAGTGAGTCGCGGAACACTGAAGCTTTCTTT	CAISESRNTEAFF
TRBD1	TRBJ2-1	TRBV6-2/TRBV6-3	once	TGTGCCAGCAGTCGCACGGGGACAGGTAATTACAATGAGCAGTTCTTC	CASSRTGTGNYNEQFF
TRBD2	TRBJ2-3	TRBV4-2	-	TGTGCCAGCAGCCAAGTAGCGGGGGGGCCAGATACGCAGTATTTT	CASSQVAGGPDTQYF
-	TRBJ1-1	TRBV2	-	TGTGCCAGCAGTGAATCGGGGGTAAACACTGAAGCTTTCTTT	CASSESGVNTEAFF
TRBD1	TRBJ2-1	TRBV28	-	TGTGCCAGCAGTTCACAGGGGGAAAGCTCCTACAATGAGCAGTTCTTC	CASSSQGESSYNEQFF
-	TRBJ1-6	TRBV6-5	-	TGTGCCAGCGGACGAGGAGGGGATAATTCACCCCTCCACTTT	CASGRGGDNSPLHF
-	TRBJ1-6	TRBV5-1	once	TGCGCCAGCAGCTTGGGAGAGGCTCCTAATTCACCCCTCCACTTT	CASSLGEAPNSPLHF
TRBD1	TRBJ1-4	TRBV30	once	TGTGCCGCGCCGGGACAGAGTAATGAAAAACTGTTTTTT	CAAPGQSNEKLFF
-	TRBJ1-3	TRBV30	-	TGTGCCTGGAGGGTCCACTCTGGAAACACCATATATTTT	CAWRVHSGNTIYF
-	TRBJ1-1	TRBV6-1	-	TGTGCCAGCAGTGACGGCCCTGAAGCTTTCTTT	CASSDGPEAFF
-	TRBJ2-7	TRBV7-9	-	TGTGCCAGCAGCTTAACTGGCTACAGGGAGGAGGAGCAGTACTTC	CASSLTGYREEEQYF
TRBD1	TRBJ2-1	TRBV29-1	few	TGCAGCGTCAACCCACCGGGACAGGCGAATAATGAGCAGTTCTTC	CSVNPPGQANNEQFF
-	TRBJ1-2	TRBV5-1	-	TGCGCCAGCAGCTTGCTTGGGGAAGGCTACACCTTC	CASSLLGEGYTF
TRBD2	TRBJ2-3	TRBV2	-	TGTGCCAGCGCCTATCTGGCGGGGGGGGATAGCACAGATACGCAGTATTTT	CASAYLAGGDSTDTQYF
-	TRBJ2-5	TRBV5-1	-	TGCGCCAGCAGCTTGGGGGGCGGAATCCAAGAGACCCAGTACTTC	CASSLGGGIQETQYF
-	TRBJ2-7	TRBV4-3	-	TGCGCCAGCAGCCTCCTCCCGGGTGTGGGTTACGAGCAGTACTTC	CASSLLPGVGYEQYF
TRBD2	TRBJ2-7	TRBV27	-	TGTGCCAGCAGTTCCGGGGGGAGGGCCTACGAGCAGTACTTC	CASSSGGRAYEQYF
TRBD1	TRBJ1-2	TRBV5-6	-	TGTGCCAGCAGCTGGGACAGGGGGGACTATGGCTACACCTTC	CASSWDRGDYGYTF
-	TRBJ2-5	TRBV19	-	TGTGCCAGTAGTATTGGGTCGCGGGTTAAAGGGGAGACCCAGTACTTC	CASSIGSRVKGETQYF
TRBD1	TRBJ2-7	TRBV19	-	TGTGCCAGTAGCCTGACAGGGGTCTACGAGCAGTACTTC	CASSLTGVYEQYF
-	TRBJ2-3	TRBV11-1	-	TGTGCCAGCAGCTTACGAGGGGGCTTGGGGGGAGATACGCAGTATTTT	CASSLRGGLGGDTQYF
-	TRBJ2-7	TRBV6-2/TRBV6-3	-	TGTGCCAGCAGTTACCAGGGGATCTCCTACGAGCAGTACTTC	CASSYQGISYEQYF
-	TRBJ1-1	TRBV2	-	TGTGCCAGCACTCGCGCAAACACTGAAGCTTTCTTT	CASTRANTEAFF
TRBD1	TRBJ1-2	TRBV6-5	-	TGTGCCAGCAGCGTGGACAGGGGTAGCGGCTACACCTTC	CASSVDRGSGYTF
-	TRBJ1-1	TRBV28	few	TGTGCCAGCAGGACCCGGGCCAACACTGAAGCTTTCTTT	CASRTRANTEAFF
-	TRBJ1-6	TRBV19	-	TGTGCCAGTAGGACGGGGGCGAACTATAATTCACCCCTCCACTTT	CASRTGANYNSPLHF
-	TRBJ1-4	TRBV11-2	-	TGTGCCAGCAGCCCCTGGGCAGAGGGCGGAGGACTGTTTTTT	CASSPWAEGGGLFF
TRBD1	TRBJ1-5	TRBV28	-	TGTGCCAGCAGGAAAGGACAGGGGGGGAATCAGCCCCAGCATTTT	CASRKGQGGNQPQHF
TRBD2	TRBJ2-2	TRBV19	-	TGTGCCAGTAGGCGTTGGACCACTAGCGACACCGGGGAGCTGTTTTTT	CASRRWTTSDTGELFF
-	TRBJ2-4	TRBV6-2/TRBV6-3	once	TGTGCCAGCAGTCGGGGAAACATTCAGTACTTC	CASSRGNIQYF
-	TRBJ1-1	TRBV3-1/TRBV3-2	-	TGTGCCAGCAGCCTGAACCTTATCAGGAACACTGAAGCTTTCTTT	CASSLNLIRNTEAFF
-	TRBJ2-6	TRBV6-5	-	TGTGCCAGCGTGAGCTCTGGGGCCAACGTCCTGACTTTC	CASVSSGANVLTF
TRBD2	TRBJ2-1	TRBV11-2	-	TGTGCCAGCAGCTCCGGGACTACCCAGATCTTC	CASSSGTTQIF
-	TRBJ1-2	TRBV5-4	-	TGTGCCAGCGGGTTGATGGTAGGGAACTATGGCTACACCTTC	CASGLMVGNYGYTF
-	TRBJ2-1	TRBV28	-	TGTGCCAGCAGTTTAAAAGGGGGGCCAAATGAGCAGTTCTTC	CASSLKGGPNEQFF
TRBD1	TRBJ1-1	TRBV6-5	-	TGTGCCAGCAGTTCCTCCCTGGGACAGGGTTCGGTAGAAGCTTTCTTT	CASSSSLGQGSVEAFF
TRBD1	TRBJ2-5	TRBV3-1/TRBV3-2	once	TGTGCCAGCAGCCCCTACGACAGGGGGAAAGAGACCCAGTACTTC	CASSPYDRGKETQYF
TRBD1	TRBJ1-2	TRBV3-1/TRBV3-2	-	TGTGCCAGCAGCCACCTCGACAGGGAAGGTGGCTACACCTTC	CASSHLDREGGYTF
-	TRBJ1-1	TRBV6-5	-	TGTGCCAGCAGTTACGGCTCGAACACTGAAGCTTTCTTT	CASSYGSNTEAFF
-	TRBJ2-3	TRBV19	-	TGTGCCAGTAGTCCCGGTCCTCCCTCTCTCGGGGAGTATTTT	CASSPGPPSLGEYF
TRBD2	TRBJ2-2	TRBV29-1	-	TGCAGCGCGGGACTAGCCACCCCCGGGGAGCTGTTTTTT	CSAGLATPGELFF
-	TRBJ1-5	TRBV12-3/TRBV12-4	-	TGTGCCAGCAGTTTATGGGTAAATCAGCCCCAGCATTTT	CASSLWVNQPQHF
-	TRBJ2-6	TRBV24-1	-	TGTGCCACCAGTGGCAGCTACTCTGGGGCCAACGTCCTGACTTTC	CATSGSYSGANVLTF
-	TRBJ1-2	TRBV27	-	TGTGCCAGCAGTCCCAGGGGCGGGTATGGCTACACCTTC	CASSPRGGYGYTF
-	TRBJ2-7	TRBV7-3	-	TGTGCCAGCAGCTCCAGCCCGGGTTATGGTATGACTAGTAGCTACGAGCAGTACTTC	CASSSSPGYGMTSSYEQYF
-	TRBJ2-1	TRBV2	-	TGTGCCAGCAGTGAAGCCCGGACAGCCCGTGAGCAGTTCTTC	CASSEARTAREQFF
-	TRBJ2-1	TRBV19	-	TGTGCCAGTAGTATTAGAGGGGGGGGCTCCTACAATGAGCAGTTCTTC	CASSIRGGGSYNEQFF
-	TRBJ1-2	TRBV7-9	-	TGTGCCAGCAGCCGATGGGAGGGGCCCTATGGCTACACCTTC	CASSRWEGPYGYTF
TRBD1	TRBJ2-1	TRBV6-5	-	TGTGCCAGCAGTTACGGGACAGGGGGCGGAAATGAGCAGTTCTTC	CASSYGTGGGNEQFF
-	TRBJ2-2	TRBV5-1	-	TGCGCCAGCAGCTTGGACCCTTCCATCGCCGGGGAGCTGTTTTTT	CASSLDPSIAGELFF
-	TRBJ1-1	TRBV11-2	-	TGTGCCAGCGGGGACACTGAAGCTTTCTTT	CASGDTEAFF
TRBD2	TRBJ2-3	TRBV20-1	-	TGCAGTGCTAGTCGGGCTAGCGGTCGCACAGATACGCAGTATTTT	CSASRASGRTDTQYF
TRBD2	TRBJ2-7	TRBV6-5	-	TGTGCCAGCACCGGGACTAGCGGATCCTACGAGCAGTACTTC	CASTGTSGSYEQYF